Presented here are 27 T cell receptor beta chains from one specimen sequenced in a study of T cells after yellow fever vaccination. Each CDR3 protein gets one entry after TCRdb re-called the 5' RACE reads with MiXCR. In the table there are hundreds of thousands of distinct CDR3 sequences, approximately 18% of which are singletons. Material: PBMCs, obtained before the yellow fever booster vaccination. The receptors here all came from a man aged 18 to 30 who received the YFV17D yellow fever vaccine.

The rearrangement joins TRBV25-1 to TRBJ2-5, with D possibly being TRBD1 (6 bases). Trimming left V 1 base short and J 5 bases short, with 8 bases between. This CDR3 spans 13 amino acids. The germline V gene has CDR1 MGHDK and CDR2 SYGVNS. The chain's CDR3 is CASSEWGPETQYF. The CDR3 DNA reads TGTGCCAGCAGTGAATGGGGGCCGGAGACCCAGTACTTC.

This chain links TRBV5-1 with TRBJ1-1, with D tentatively TRBD1 (6 bases). V lost 3 bases to trimming and J lost 0 bases, with 12 bases between them. Germline-derived CDR1 and CDR2 are SGHRS and YFSETQ. This CDR3 has 15 residues. The CDR3 DNA follows: TGCGCCAGCAGCTCCAGGGGTGGGTTGAACACTGAAGCTTTCTTT. Translated: CASSSRGGLNTEAFF.

The chain combines TRBV4-2 with TRBJ1-6, with TRBD1 identical over 11 bases. This CDR3 is built from 17 residues. The germline V gene encodes CDR1 LGHNA and CDR2 YNFKEQ. V trimming: 3 bases; J trimming: 7 bases; junction bases outside the gene matches: 8. CDR3 bases: TGTGCCAGCAGCCAGAAAGAACGGACAGGGGGCAATTCACCCCTCCACTTT. Protein product: CASSQKERTGGNSPLHF.

As DNA, the CDR3 is TGTGCCAGCAGCTGGGGGAAGGGCGGCTACACCTTC. The encoded protein is CASSWGKGGYTF. The rearrangement joins TRBV7-9 to TRBJ1-2; the D gene is possibly TRBD1 (5 bases). Germline lookup yields CDR1 SEHNR and CDR2 FQNEAQ (reference sequence). The CDR3 spans 12 residues. V lost 4 bases, J lost 8 bases, and 11 bases lay in between.

The rearrangement joins TRBV20-1 to TRBJ2-2, with D maybe TRBD1 (6 bases). The CDR3 length is 14 residues. Germline lookup yields CDR1 DFQATT and CDR2 SNEGSKA (reference sequence). V dropped 5 bases and J dropped 6 bases, with 16 bases sitting between them. CDR3 sequence reads: CSAVNRARAGELFF. For the CDR3, the DNA is TGCAGTGCTGTGAACAGGGCACGAGCCGGGGAGCTGTTTTTT.

This chain links TRBV10-3 with TRBJ2-7; 8 bases match TRBD1. With 0 bases clipped from V and 4 bases from J, the junction kept 5 bases outside the gene matches. There are 15 residues in the CDR3. Germline lookup yields CDR1 ENHRY and CDR2 SYGVKD. The CDR3 loop reads CAISESGTGDYEQYV. DNA of the CDR3: TGTGCCATCAGTGAGTCGGGGACAGGAGATTACGAGCAGTACGTC.

This sequence joins TRBV29-1 and TRBJ1-1; TRBD1 matches at 9 bases. After removal of 5 bases from V and 4 bases from J, the junction contained 5 bases not matched to a gene. Germline V gene data show CDR1 as SQVTM and CDR2 as ANQGSEA. The CDR3 runs to 13 residues. This CDR3 reads CSVIQGAPTEAFF. Written as DNA, the CDR3 is TGCAGCGTTATACAGGGGGCGCCCACTGAAGCTTTCTTT. The entire variable domain, with the rest obtained from reference TRBV29-1 and TRBJ1-1, is as follows: SAVISQKPSRDICQRGTSLTIQCQVDSQVTMMFWYRQQPGQSLTLIATANQGSEATYESGFVIDKFPISRPNLTFSTLTVSNMSPEDSSIYLCSVIQGAPTEAFFGQGTRLTVV.

The chain combines TRBV4-3 with TRBJ1-5; D not certain. The CDR3 contains 13 residues. The V gene's germline CDR1 is LGHNA and CDR2 YSLEER. V was clipped by 2 bases and J by 5 bases, with 7 bases between them. The CDR3 protein is CASSQQVDQPQHF. The CDR3 nucleotides are TGCGCCAGCAGCCAACAAGTGGATCAGCCCCAGCATTTT.

This clonotype came up many times. This chain uses TRBV6-5 with TRBJ2-1, with D perhaps TRBD1 (6 bases). CDR1 and CDR2 from the germline V gene are MNHEY and SVGAGI. Trimming stripped 6 bases from V and 4 bases from J, with 10 bases between. This CDR3 spans 13 amino acids. This CDR3 is CASRHGQYNEQFF. The CDR3 DNA reads as TGTGCCAGCAGGCACGGACAGTACAATGAGCAGTTCTTC.

This chain joins TRBV7-2 and TRBJ2-7; 7 nucleotides align to TRBD1. The CDR3 runs 13 residues. V was pared by 5 bases and J by 3 bases, with 4 bases of the junction left unmatched. From germline, CDR1 is SGHTA and CDR2 FQGNSA. The CDR3 DNA reads as TGTGCCAGCAGCGGACGGGACAGCTACGAGCAGTACTTC. This encodes CASSGRDSYEQYF.

This clonotype was counted a few times. The chain uses TRBV10-3 and TRBJ1-1; D gene ambiguous. The V end lost 4 bases, the J end lost 0 bases, and 9 bases lay between the germline ends. Germline assignment: CDR1 ENHRY and CDR2 SYGVKD. The CDR3 totals 14 residues. This CDR3 is CAISAVGVNTEAFF. CDR3 sequence (DNA): TGTGCCATCAGTGCCGTGGGAGTGAACACTGAAGCTTTCTTT.

This sequence joins TRBV4-3 and TRBJ2-5; 9 bases agree with TRBD1. The V segment lost 5 bases and the J segment 4 bases; nucleotides outside the gene matches: 8. This CDR3 has 15 residues. The V gene's germline CDR1 is LGHNA and CDR2 YSLEER. Written as DNA, the CDR3 is TGCGCCAGCAGCACCCGACAGGGGGGGCGAGAGACCCAGTACTTC. Its protein is CASSTRQGGRETQYF.

V gene TRBV3-1 combines with J gene TRBJ2-1, with 9 bases lining up with TRBD2. V gave up 3 bases and J gave up 3 bases; unmatched junction bases: 15. CDR1 is LGHDT, CDR2 YNNKEL, per germline (reference sequence). This CDR3 contains 19 residues. As DNA, the CDR3 is TGTGCCAGCAGCCACGGACCTCCTCGCGCGGGGGGGAACTACAATGAGCAGTTCTTC. Translating gives CASSHGPPRAGGNYNEQFF.

This clonotype occurred a few times. This chain joins TRBV10-3 and TRBJ2-1, with 10 bases lining up with TRBD2. V trimming: 6 bases; J trimming: 8 bases; junction bases outside the gene matches: 7. This CDR3 has 14 residues. Germline-derived CDR1 and CDR2 are ENHRY and SYGVKD. The CDR3 nucleotides are TGTGCCATCAGGGGGACTAGCGCTTTGGATGAGCAGTTCTTC. This translates into CAIRGTSALDEQFF.

This clonotype was observed a handful of times. The germline gene is not matched at one end of the junction; a read error may be the cause. The rearrangement uses TRBV12-3 or TRBV12-4 and TRBJ2-1; 12 nucleotides match TRBD2. CDR3 length: 13 residues. The DNA of the CDR3 is TGTGCCAGCACTGAGACTAGCGGGGGATTACGGGTCTTC. Its translation is CASTETSGGLRVF.

The rearrangement joins TRBV20-1 to TRBJ2-7, with D possibly TRBD1 on 5 matching bases. CDR1 is DFQATT, CDR2 SNEGSKA, per germline (reference sequence). The CDR3 has 13 residues. Trimming took 1 base from V and 1 from J, leaving 8 bases between them. The CDR3 coding sequence is TGCAGTGCTAGAGGGCAGGGTTCCTACGAGCAGTACTTC. Translated: CSARGQGSYEQYF.

The table lists this clonotype with a few counts. CDR3 DNA sequence: TGCAGCGTTGAAGCCCCCTTCCGGGATGACTATGGCTACACCTTC. It specifies CSVEAPFRDDYGYTF. This sequence joins TRBV29-1 and TRBJ1-2; D uncertain. V lost 1 base and J 3 bases, leaving 15 bases between the germline ends. The germline V gene has CDR1 SQVTM and CDR2 ANQGSEA. The CDR3 spans 15 residues.

V is TRBV6-1 and J is TRBJ2-7; TRBD1 agrees at 8 bases. The CDR3 totals 14 residues. Germline V gene data show CDR1 as MNHNS and CDR2 as SASEGT. With V trimmed by 4 bases and J by 7 bases, 9 bases remained unmatched. The CDR3, as DNA: TGTGCCAGCAGTGCCAGGGACAGGCTGGGGGAGCAGTACTTC. It translates to CASSARDRLGEQYF.

There are many counts of this clonotype. This chain joins TRBV24-1 and TRBJ1-1; no definite D call. Trimming left V 3 bases short and J 5 bases short, with 3 bases between. Germline V gene lookup returns CDR1 KGHDR and CDR2 SFDVKD. This CDR3 has 11 residues. In DNA, the CDR3 is TGTGCCACCAGTGATCGGACTGAAGCTTTCTTT. Translating it yields CATSDRTEAFF.

In its sample, this clonotype was seen a few times. This rearrangement joins TRBV27 to TRBJ2-2, with D unclear. The CDR3 contains 12 residues. Trimming took 2 bases from V and 7 from J, leaving 5 bases between them. Looked up from germline, CDR1 is MNHEY and CDR2 is SMNVEV (reference sequence). Here the CDR3 DNA reads TGTGCCAGCAGTTTAGACCACGGGGAGCTGTTTTTT. This codes for CASSLDHGELFF.

This clonotype was observed a few times. This chain links TRBV12-3 or TRBV12-4 with TRBJ2-7, with a possible D match to TRBD2 (6 bases). V dropped 6 bases and J dropped 0 bases, with 15 bases sitting between them. The CDR3 has 15 residues. The CDR3 protein is CASSSWGDLSYEQYF. The CDR3 region has the DNA TGTGCCAGCAGCTCGTGGGGGGACCTCTCCTACGAGCAGTACTTC.

This clonotype has only a few counts. The chain employs TRBV15 and TRBJ2-4; TRBD2 is a possible D gene (5 bases). Germline CDR1 reads LNHNV; CDR2 reads YYDKDF (reference sequence). V was shortened by 5 bases and J by 0 bases, with 11 bases between the two germline ends. The CDR3 loop spans 15 amino acids. DNA for the CDR3: TGTGCCACCAGCGGTAGAGGGATAGCCAAAAACATTCAGTACTTC. Amino acids: CATSGRGIAKNIQYF. The variable domain in full, completed from reference TRBV15 and TRBJ2-4, reads DAMVIQNPRYQVTQFGKPVTLSCSQTLNHNVMYWYQQKSSQAPKLLFHYYDKDFNNEADTPDNFQSRRPNTSFCFLDIRSPGLGDTAMYLCATSGRGIAKNIQYFGAGTRLSVL.

This clonotype has only a few counts. V gene TRBV6-4 combines with J gene TRBJ1-3; a possible D gene is TRBD1 (5 bases). The length of the CDR3 is 15 residues. V lost 6 bases to trimming and J lost 0 bases, with 12 bases between them. The germline V gene encodes CDR1 MRHNA and CDR2 SNTAGT. The CDR3 loop is CASRATGYSGNTIYF. The CDR3 DNA follows: TGTGCCAGCAGAGCTACAGGATACTCTGGAAACACCATATATTTT.

This clonotype was seen more than once but under ten times. The J gene is TRBJ2-1, the V gene TRBV29-1; either TRBD1 or TRBD2 may supply D (5 bases each). There are 17 residues in the CDR3. The V gene's germline CDR1 is SQVTM and CDR2 ANQGSEA. Trimming pared 4 bases from V and 8 bases from J, leaving 27 bases between. This chain's CDR3 is CSVARGAVGPTGDEQFF. The CDR3 DNA reads as TGCAGCGTTGCTCGAGGAGCCGTGGGACCAACCGGGGATGAGCAGTTCTTC.

This clonotype was counted only a few times. This rearrangement joins TRBV7-2 to TRBJ2-1; 12 nucleotides match TRBD1. J gave up 9 bases and V 7 bases, and 13 bases lay outside the gene matches. CDR1 SGHTA and CDR2 FQGNSA come from the germline V gene. The CDR3 spans 16 residues. The chain's CDR3 is CASTMAVGQGAGEQFF. In DNA form, the CDR3 reads TGTGCCAGCACTATGGCGGTGGGACAGGGGGCGGGTGAGCAGTTCTTC.

The chain joins TRBV6-5 to TRBJ2-1; weak D call: TRBD1 (6 bases). V was trimmed by 5 bases and J by 6 bases, leaving 11 bases between them. CDR3 length equals 13 residues. Germline V gene data show CDR1 as MNHEY and CDR2 as SVGAGI. The CDR3: CASSPIQGNEQFF. CDR3 DNA: TGTGCCAGCAGTCCAATACAGGGCAATGAGCAGTTCTTC.

This clonotype showed up many times. The chain is built from TRBV29-1 and TRBJ2-2, with D hard to call. With 3 bases removed from V and 4 bases from J, the gap between germline ends came to 6 bases. The CDR3 consists of 12 residues. CDR1 and CDR2 (germline): SQVTM, ANQGSEA. The CDR3, as DNA: TGCAGCGTTGAGGGGTCCACCGGGGAGCTGTTTTTT. Translated, it gives CSVEGSTGELFF.